The present T cell receptor beta chain was sequenced within a study of a mutant IDH1 vaccine in newly diagnosed glioma. About the research overall: Treated patients were about 60% male, roughly 40% female, mean age about 43 years. The therapy given earlier, which was standard therapy, consisted of radiotherapy, temozolomide, or both, and most of the patients received both. Overall study results and limits: Patients showed vaccine-induced immune responses at a rate of roughly 93%.

The time point: baseline, week 1 (first vaccination visit). As for treatment: pre-vaccination baseline after standard-of-care therapy. With respect to this clone: Its antigen is not known.

CDR3 length equals 14 residues. Germline CDR1 and CDR2: SGHAT and FQDESV (reference sequence). Clones were sequenced by immunoSEQ multiplex PCR, and TCRdb holds only the in-frame ones, with some missing. The sample includes about 66,000 clones, 80% to 90% seen only once; the top ten take under 3.5%. The sequence was collected from a man aged 30-40 years with glioma. This sample comprised PBMCs, obtained from a glioma patient treated with radiotherapy, temozolomide or both. The V gene is TRBV11-1, the J gene TRBJ2-5, with 9 bases identical to TRBD1. The J call may be faulty, since TRBJ2-7 better matches the DNA end. CDR3 in DNA: TGTGCCAGCAGCCTCTACAGGGGGCCCTACGAGCAGTACTTC. This translates into CASSLYRGPYEQYF.